Listed below are T cell receptor beta chains from one sample, sequenced in a study of shared clonotypes between healthy human individuals. Sequencing was performed with immunoSEQ multiplex PCR; in TCRdb, only in-frame clones are kept and a portion is missing. The data show millions of clones, with approximately 94% seen just once and about 1.1% held by the top ten. Sequencing was carried out using naive CD8+ T cells sorted from blood. Source of these receptors: a man aged 18 to 29 in good health. Each CDR3 is given with its conserved first and last residue. The D gene is left open where the match is weak. Only part of the rows carry a size: once, few, many, or a class if the clone is expanded.

D: TRBD2; V: TRBV7-9; size: NA; J: TRBJ2-1; CDR3: CASSLLSFASGGYNEQFF; DNA: TGTGCCAGCAGCTTACTTTCGTTTGCTAGCGGGGGATACAATGAGCAGTTCTTC
D: NA; V: TRBV5-6; size: NA; J: TRBJ1-6; CDR3: CASSLPGSSPLHF; DNA: TGTGCCAGCAGCCTCCCCGGGTCTTCACCCCTCCACTTT
D: TRBD1; V: TRBV7-9; size: NA; J: TRBJ2-4; CDR3: CASSSGTGENIQYF; DNA: TGTGCCAGCAGCTCCGGGACAGGGGAAAACATTCAGTACTTC
D: NA; V: TRBV7-7; size: NA; J: TRBJ1-4; CDR3: CASSLGGGNEKLFF; DNA: TGTGCTAGCAGCCTCGGGGGGGGTAATGAAAAACTGTTTTTT
D: NA; V: TRBV5-5; size: NA; J: TRBJ1-5; CDR3: CASSLLGNQPQHF; DNA: TGTGCCAGCAGCTTATTGGGGAATCAGCCCCAGCATTTT
D: NA; V: TRBV27; size: NA; J: TRBJ1-1; CDR3: CASSFRGTNTEAFF; DNA: TGTGCCAGCAGTTTCCGGGGGACTAACACTGAAGCTTTCTTT
D: NA; V: TRBV4-1; size: NA; J: TRBJ2-7; CDR3: CASSQAPRDRLSYEQYF; DNA: TGCGCCAGCAGCCAAGCTCCCAGGGACCGGCTTTCCTACGAGCAGTACTTC
D: NA; V: TRBV28; size: NA; J: TRBJ2-2; CDR3: CASSQRVESFGGELFF; DNA: TGTGCCAGCAGTCAAAGGGTTGAAAGCTTTGGCGGGGAGCTGTTTTTT
D: NA; V: TRBV7-2; size: NA; J: TRBJ2-7; CDR3: CASSLSTNYEQYF; DNA: TGTGCCAGCAGCTTATCGACGAACTACGAGCAGTACTTC
D: NA; V: TRBV5-1; size: NA; J: TRBJ2-1; CDR3: CASSPRVSYNEQFF; DNA: TGCGCCAGCAGCCCGAGGGTATCCTACAATGAGCAGTTCTTC
D: NA; V: TRBV9; size: NA; J: TRBJ1-5; CDR3: CASSVEGNDQPQHF; DNA: TGTGCCAGCAGCGTAGAAGGGAACGATCAGCCCCAGCATTTT
D: TRBD2; V: TRBV29-1; size: NA; J: TRBJ2-1; CDR3: CSRTSGTYNEQFF; DNA: TGCAGTCGGACTAGCGGGACCTACAATGAGCAGTTCTTC
D: NA; V: TRBV13; size: NA; J: TRBJ2-1; CDR3: CASSGGIHNEQFF; DNA: TGTGCCAGCAGCGGGGGTATTCACAATGAGCAGTTCTTC
D: NA; V: TRBV28; size: NA; J: TRBJ2-5; CDR3: CASSLRQETQYF; DNA: TGTGCCAGCAGTTTACGCCAAGAGACCCAGTACTTC
D: NA; V: TRBV27; size: NA; J: TRBJ2-1; CDR3: CASRTMGGEQFF; DNA: TGTGCCAGCCGGACAATGGGTGGTGAGCAGTTCTTC
D: NA; V: TRBV5-6; size: few; J: TRBJ1-5; CDR3: CASSLGSNQPQHF; DNA: TGTGCCAGCAGCTTGGGAAGCAATCAGCCCCAGCATTTT
D: NA; V: TRBV5-8; size: NA; J: TRBJ2-7; CDR3: CASSFWDSYEQYF; DNA: TGTGCCAGCAGCTTCTGGGATTCCTACGAGCAGTACTTC
D: NA; V: TRBV10-3; size: NA; J: TRBJ2-1; CDR3: CAISEPPTSYNEQFF; DNA: TGTGCCATCAGTGAGCCCCCGACATCTTACAATGAGCAGTTCTTC
D: TRBD1; V: TRBV13; size: NA; J: TRBJ1-3; CDR3: CASSWTGEESGNTIYF; DNA: TGTGCCAGCAGTTGGACAGGGGAAGAGTCTGGAAACACCATATATTTT
D: NA; V: TRBV5-4; size: once; J: TRBJ2-7; CDR3: CASSLEGPTSYEQYF; DNA: TGTGCCAGCAGCTTGGAAGGCCCTACTTCCTACGAGCAGTACTTC
D: TRBD1; V: TRBV7-3; size: NA; J: TRBJ2-2; CDR3: CASSQGQGGLDTGELFF; DNA: TGTGCCAGCAGCCAGGGACAGGGAGGGTTAGACACCGGGGAGCTGTTTTTT
D: NA; V: TRBV7-9; size: NA; J: TRBJ1-6; CDR3: CASSLGTGYNSPLHF; DNA: TGTGCCAGCAGCCTCGGGACGGGGTATAATTCACCCCTCCACTTT
D: NA; V: TRBV10-3; size: NA; J: TRBJ2-7; CDR3: CAISDGTSYEQYF; DNA: TGTGCCATCAGTGACGGGACCTCCTACGAGCAGTACTTC
D: TRBD1; V: TRBV4-3; size: NA; J: TRBJ2-1; CDR3: CASSELTGTGDNEQFF; DNA: TGCGCCAGCAGCGAACTGACCGGGACAGGGGATAATGAGCAGTTCTTC
D: TRBD1; V: TRBV5-8; size: NA; J: TRBJ1-4; CDR3: CASNRGLNEKLFF; DNA: TGTGCCAGCAACAGGGGGCTCAATGAAAAACTGTTTTTT
D: NA; V: TRBV4-1; size: NA; J: TRBJ1-2; CDR3: CASSQEFGLYGYTF; DNA: TGCGCCAGCAGCCAAGAATTCGGACTTTATGGCTACACCTTC
D: TRBD2; V: TRBV4-2; size: once; J: TRBJ2-1; CDR3: CASTPTAGALNEQFF; DNA: TGTGCCAGCACTCCGACCGCGGGAGCCCTCAATGAGCAGTTCTTC
D: NA; V: TRBV10-3; size: NA; J: TRBJ1-5; CDR3: CATPYTGPQHF; DNA: TGTGCCACCCCTTACACGGGGCCCCAGCATTTT
D: NA; V: TRBV4-3; size: NA; J: TRBJ2-7; CDR3: CASSQDGAAEQYF; DNA: TGCGCCAGCAGCCAAGATGGAGCGGCCGAGCAGTACTTC
D: NA; V: TRBV6-6; size: NA; J: TRBJ2-1; CDR3: CASSYSPVTYNEQFF; DNA: TGTGCCAGCAGTTACTCCCCCGTTACCTACAATGAGCAGTTCTTC
D: NA; V: TRBV30; size: NA; J: TRBJ1-5; CDR3: CAWSGDGVRPQHF; DNA: TGTGCCTGGAGTGGGGACGGTGTAAGGCCCCAGCATTTT
D: NA; V: TRBV28; size: NA; J: TRBJ2-3; CDR3: CASRNLARAADTQYF; DNA: TGTGCCAGCAGGAACCTAGCGCGGGCAGCAGATACGCAGTATTTT
D: TRBD1; V: TRBV19; size: NA; J: TRBJ1-1; CDR3: CASKGAMNTEAFF; DNA: TGTGCCAGCAAGGGGGCGATGAACACTGAAGCTTTCTTT
D: NA; V: TRBV6-5; size: NA; J: TRBJ2-3; CDR3: CASSYSRTGTDTQYF; DNA: TGTGCCAGCAGTTACAGCAGGACAGGCACAGATACGCAGTATTTT
D: NA; V: TRBV21-1; size: NA; J: TRBJ2-1; CDR3: CASSRPSRDRDGNEQFF; DNA: TGTGCCAGCAGCCGCCCCTCGAGGGACAGGGACGGCAATGAGCAGTTCTTC
D: NA; V: TRBV9; size: NA; J: TRBJ1-2; CDR3: CASSGGLDRYGYTF; DNA: TGTGCCAGCAGCGGAGGGTTAGACAGATATGGCTACACCTTC
D: NA; V: TRBV13; size: NA; J: TRBJ2-6; CDR3: CASRNDRDPLPFSGANVLTF; DNA: TGTGCCAGCAGAAATGACCGGGACCCCCTTCCTTTCTCTGGGGCCAACGTCCTGACTTTC
D: TRBD1; V: TRBV2; size: NA; J: TRBJ1-2; CDR3: CASRAGQGINGYTF; DNA: TGTGCCAGCAGGGCAGGACAGGGAATAAATGGCTACACCTTC
D: TRBD2; V: TRBV5-1; size: NA; J: TRBJ2-3; CDR3: CASSAGLAVITDTQYF; DNA: TGCGCCAGCAGCGCGGGACTAGCGGTAATCACAGATACGCAGTATTTT
D: NA; V: TRBV27; size: NA; J: TRBJ1-1; CDR3: CASSQGVDLNTEAFF; DNA: TGTGCCAGCAGTCAGGGAGTAGACTTGAACACTGAAGCTTTCTTT
D: NA; V: TRBV28; size: NA; J: TRBJ2-7; CDR3: CASSLQGSDYEQYF; DNA: TGTGCCAGCAGTTTACAGGGGTCCGATTACGAGCAGTACTTC
D: NA; V: TRBV11-2; size: NA; J: TRBJ2-7; CDR3: CASSVTGNYEQYF; DNA: TGTGCCAGCAGCGTAACAGGGAACTACGAGCAGTACTTC
D: TRBD1; V: TRBV19; size: NA; J: TRBJ1-4; CDR3: CASRTQGLIEKLFF; DNA: TGTGCCAGTCGCACACAGGGGTTAATCGAAAAACTGTTTTTT
D: TRBD1; V: TRBV30; size: NA; J: TRBJ2-7; CDR3: CAGGIRDRAYYEQYF; DNA: TGTGCCGGAGGAATCCGGGACAGGGCGTACTACGAGCAGTACTTC